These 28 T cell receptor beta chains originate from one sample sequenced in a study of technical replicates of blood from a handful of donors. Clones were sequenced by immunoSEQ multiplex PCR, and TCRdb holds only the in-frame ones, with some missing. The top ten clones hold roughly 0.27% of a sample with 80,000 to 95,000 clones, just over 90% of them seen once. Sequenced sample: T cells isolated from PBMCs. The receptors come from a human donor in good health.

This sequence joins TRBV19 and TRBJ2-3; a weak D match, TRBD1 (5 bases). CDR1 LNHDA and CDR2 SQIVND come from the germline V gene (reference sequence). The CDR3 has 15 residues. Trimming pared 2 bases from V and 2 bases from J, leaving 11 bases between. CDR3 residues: CASSISGAFTDTQYF. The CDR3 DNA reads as TGTGCCAGTAGTATATCTGGGGCTTTCACAGATACGCAGTATTTT.

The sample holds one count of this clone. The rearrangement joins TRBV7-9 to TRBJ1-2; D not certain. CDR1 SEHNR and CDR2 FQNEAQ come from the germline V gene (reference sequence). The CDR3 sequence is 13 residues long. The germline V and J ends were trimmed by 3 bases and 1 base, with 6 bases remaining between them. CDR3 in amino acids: CASSFSINYGYTF. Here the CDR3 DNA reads TGTGCCAGCAGCTTTAGCATTAACTATGGCTACACCTTC.

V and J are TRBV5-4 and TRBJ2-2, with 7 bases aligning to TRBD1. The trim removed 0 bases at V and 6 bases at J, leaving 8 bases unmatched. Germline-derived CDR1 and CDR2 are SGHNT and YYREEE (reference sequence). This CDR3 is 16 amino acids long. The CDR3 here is CASSLDRGPAPGELFF. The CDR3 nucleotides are TGTGCCAGCAGCTTGGACAGGGGTCCGGCCCCCGGGGAGCTGTTTTTT.

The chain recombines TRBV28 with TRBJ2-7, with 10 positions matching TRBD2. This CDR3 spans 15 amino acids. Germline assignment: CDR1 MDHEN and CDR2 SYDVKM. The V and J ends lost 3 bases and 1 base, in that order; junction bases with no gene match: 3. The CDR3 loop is CASSFPAGGSYEQYF. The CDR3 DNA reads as TGTGCCAGCAGTTTCCCAGCGGGAGGGTCCTACGAGCAGTACTTC.

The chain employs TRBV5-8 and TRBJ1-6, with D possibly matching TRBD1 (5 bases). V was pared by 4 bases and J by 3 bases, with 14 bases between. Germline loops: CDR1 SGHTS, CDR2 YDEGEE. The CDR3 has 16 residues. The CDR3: CASSRRADSYNSPLHF. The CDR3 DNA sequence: TGTGCCAGCAGCCGGAGGGCAGACAGCTATAATTCACCCCTCCACTTT.

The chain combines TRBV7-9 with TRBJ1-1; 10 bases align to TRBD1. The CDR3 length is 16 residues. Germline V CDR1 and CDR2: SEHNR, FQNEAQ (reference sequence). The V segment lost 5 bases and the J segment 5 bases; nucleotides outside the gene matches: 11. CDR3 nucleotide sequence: TGTGCCAGCAGCCAACGGACAGGGGGGTTTGGAACTGAAGCTTTCTTT. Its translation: CASSQRTGGFGTEAFF.

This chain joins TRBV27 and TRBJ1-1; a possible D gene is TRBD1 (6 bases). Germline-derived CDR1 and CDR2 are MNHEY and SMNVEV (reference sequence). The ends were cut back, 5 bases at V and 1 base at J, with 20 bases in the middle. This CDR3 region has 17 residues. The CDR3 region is CASSAGTLDLPNTEAFF. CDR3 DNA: TGTGCCAGCAGTGCCGGGACACTCGATCTCCCGAACACTGAAGCTTTCTTT.

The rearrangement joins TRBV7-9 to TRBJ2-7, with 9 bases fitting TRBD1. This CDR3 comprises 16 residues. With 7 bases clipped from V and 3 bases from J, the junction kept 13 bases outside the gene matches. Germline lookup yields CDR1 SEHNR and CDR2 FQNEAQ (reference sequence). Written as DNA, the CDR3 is TGTGCCAGCAAGGGCCCGCGTACAGGGGGCGTCTACGAGCAGTACTTC. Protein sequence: CASKGPRTGGVYEQYF.

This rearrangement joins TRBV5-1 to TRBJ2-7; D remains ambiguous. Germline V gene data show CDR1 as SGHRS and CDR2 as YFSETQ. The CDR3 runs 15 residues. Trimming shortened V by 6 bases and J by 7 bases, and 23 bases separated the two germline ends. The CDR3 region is CASTMVYHGVREQYF. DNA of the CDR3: TGCGCCAGCACCATGGTGTATCACGGCGTGAGGGAGCAGTACTTC.

CDR3 region: CASSPLVGYDNEQFF. The CDR3 DNA follows: TGCGCCAGCAGCCCGTTGGTCGGTTATGACAATGAGCAGTTCTTC. The chain links TRBV4-1 to TRBJ2-1; D not resolved. The germline V and J ends were trimmed by 4 bases and 5 bases, with 15 bases remaining between them. Germline V gives CDR1 MGHRA, CDR2 YSYEKL. The CDR3 is 15 residues long.

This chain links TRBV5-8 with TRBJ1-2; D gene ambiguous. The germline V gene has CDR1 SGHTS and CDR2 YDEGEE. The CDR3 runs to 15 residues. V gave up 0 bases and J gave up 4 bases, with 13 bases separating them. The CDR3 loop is CASSLDDGQVYGYTF. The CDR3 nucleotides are TGTGCCAGCAGCTTGGACGATGGGCAAGTCTATGGCTACACCTTC.

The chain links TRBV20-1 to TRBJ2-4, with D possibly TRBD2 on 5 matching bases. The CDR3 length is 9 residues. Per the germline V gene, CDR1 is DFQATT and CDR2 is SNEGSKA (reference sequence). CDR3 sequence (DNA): TGCCTTGACGAGGGCATTCAGTACTTC. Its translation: CLDEGIQYF.

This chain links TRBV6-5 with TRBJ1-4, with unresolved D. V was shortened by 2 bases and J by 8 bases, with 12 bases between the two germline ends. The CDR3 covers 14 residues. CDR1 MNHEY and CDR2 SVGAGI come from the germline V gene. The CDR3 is CASSYRVHKEKLFF. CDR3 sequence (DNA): TGTGCCAGCAGTTACCGGGTCCATAAGGAAAAACTGTTTTTT.

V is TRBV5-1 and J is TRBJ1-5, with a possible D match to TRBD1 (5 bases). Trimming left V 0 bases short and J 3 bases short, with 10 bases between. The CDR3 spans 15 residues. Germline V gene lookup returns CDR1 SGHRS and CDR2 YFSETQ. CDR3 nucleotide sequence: TGCGCCAGCAGCTTGGGGGGGGGATACAATCAGCCCCAGCATTTT. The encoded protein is CASSLGGGYNQPQHF. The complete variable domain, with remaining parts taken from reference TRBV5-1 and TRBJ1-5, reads KAGVTQTPRYLIKTRGQQVTLSCSPISGHRSVSWYQQTPGQGLQFLFEYFSETQRNKGNFPGRFSGRQFSNSRSEMNVSTLELGDSALYLCASSLGGGYNQPQHFGDGTRLSIL.

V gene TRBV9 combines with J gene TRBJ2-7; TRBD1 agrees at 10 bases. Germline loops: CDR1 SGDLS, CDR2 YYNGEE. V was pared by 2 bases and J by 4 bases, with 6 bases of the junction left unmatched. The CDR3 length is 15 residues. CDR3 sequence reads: CASSVWGQGNYEQYF. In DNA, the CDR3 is TGTGCCAGCAGCGTGTGGGGACAGGGGAATTACGAGCAGTACTTC.

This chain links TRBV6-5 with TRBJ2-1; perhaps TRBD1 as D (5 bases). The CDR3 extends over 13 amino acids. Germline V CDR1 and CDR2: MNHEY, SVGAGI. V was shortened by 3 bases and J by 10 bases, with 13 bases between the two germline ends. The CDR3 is CASSYIGVREQFF. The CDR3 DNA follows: TGTGCCAGCAGTTATATAGGGGTTCGAGAGCAGTTCTTC.

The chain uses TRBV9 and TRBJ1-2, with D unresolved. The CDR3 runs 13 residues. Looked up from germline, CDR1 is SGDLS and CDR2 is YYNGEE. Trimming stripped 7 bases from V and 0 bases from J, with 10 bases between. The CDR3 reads CASPLIANYGYTF. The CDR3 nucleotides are TGTGCCAGCCCGCTCATAGCTAACTATGGCTACACCTTC.

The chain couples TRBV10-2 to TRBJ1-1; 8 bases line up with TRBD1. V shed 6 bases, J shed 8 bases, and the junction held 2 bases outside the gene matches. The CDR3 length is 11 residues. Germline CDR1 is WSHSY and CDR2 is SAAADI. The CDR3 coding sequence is TGCGCCAGCAGGACAGGGGTGGAAGCTTTCTTT. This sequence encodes CASRTGVEAFF.

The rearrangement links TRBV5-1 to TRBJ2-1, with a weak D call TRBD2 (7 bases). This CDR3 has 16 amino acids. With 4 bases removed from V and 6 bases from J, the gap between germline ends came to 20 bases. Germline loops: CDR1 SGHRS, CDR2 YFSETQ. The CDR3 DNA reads TGCGCCAGCAGCCCCGAGTGGGGGGGGCCTATCAATGAGCAGTTCTTC. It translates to CASSPEWGGPINEQFF.

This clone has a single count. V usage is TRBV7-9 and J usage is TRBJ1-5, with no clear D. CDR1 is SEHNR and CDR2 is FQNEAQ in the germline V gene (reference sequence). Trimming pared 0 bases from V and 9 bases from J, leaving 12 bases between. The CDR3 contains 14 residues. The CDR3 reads CASSLASGMPPQHF. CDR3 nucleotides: TGTGCCAGCAGCTTAGCGTCGGGGATGCCGCCCCAGCATTTT. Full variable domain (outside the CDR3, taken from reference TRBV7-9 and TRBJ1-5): DTGVSQNPRHKITKRGQNVTFRCDPISEHNRLYWYRQTLGQGPEFLTYFQNEAQLEKSRLLSDRFSAERPKGSFSTLEIQRTEQGDSAMYLCASSLASGMPPQHFGDGTRLSIL.

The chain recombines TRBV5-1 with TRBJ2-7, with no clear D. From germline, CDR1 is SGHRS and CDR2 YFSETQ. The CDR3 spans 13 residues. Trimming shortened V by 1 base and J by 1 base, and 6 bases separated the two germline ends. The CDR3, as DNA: TGCGCCAGCAGCTTGCCACTTTCCTACGAGCAGTACTTC. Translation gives CASSLPLSYEQYF.

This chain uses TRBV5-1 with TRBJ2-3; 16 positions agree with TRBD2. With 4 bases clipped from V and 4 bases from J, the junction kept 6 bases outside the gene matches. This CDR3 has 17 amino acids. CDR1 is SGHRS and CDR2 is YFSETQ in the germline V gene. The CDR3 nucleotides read TGCGCCAGCAGCCCGGGACTAGCGGGAGGGCCGGCAGATACGCAGTATTTT. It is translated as CASSPGLAGGPADTQYF. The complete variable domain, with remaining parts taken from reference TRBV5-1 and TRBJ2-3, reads KAGVTQTPRYLIKTRGQQVTLSCSPISGHRSVSWYQQTPGQGLQFLFEYFSETQRNKGNFPGRFSGRQFSNSRSEMNVSTLELGDSALYLCASSPGLAGGPADTQYFGPGTRLTVL.

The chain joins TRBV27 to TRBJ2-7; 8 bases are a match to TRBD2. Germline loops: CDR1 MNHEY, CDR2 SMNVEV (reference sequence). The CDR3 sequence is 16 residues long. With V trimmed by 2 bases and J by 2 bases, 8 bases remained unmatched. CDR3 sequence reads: CASSLGGATSAYEQYF. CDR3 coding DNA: TGTGCCAGCAGTTTAGGAGGAGCGACTAGCGCCTACGAGCAGTACTTC.

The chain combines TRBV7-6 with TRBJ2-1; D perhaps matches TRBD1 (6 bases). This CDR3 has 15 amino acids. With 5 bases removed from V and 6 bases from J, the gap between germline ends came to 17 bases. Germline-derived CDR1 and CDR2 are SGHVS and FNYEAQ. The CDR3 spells CASSQGQSLTNEQFF. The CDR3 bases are TGTGCCAGCAGCCAAGGACAGAGCCTTACCAATGAGCAGTTCTTC.

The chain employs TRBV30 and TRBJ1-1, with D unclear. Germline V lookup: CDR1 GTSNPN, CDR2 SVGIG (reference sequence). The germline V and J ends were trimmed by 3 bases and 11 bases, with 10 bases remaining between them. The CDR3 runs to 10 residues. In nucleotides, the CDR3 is TGTGCCTGGAGGGGTGTCAGGGCTTTCTTT. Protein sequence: CAWRGVRAFF. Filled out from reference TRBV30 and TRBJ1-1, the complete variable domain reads SQTIHQWPATLVQPVGSPLSLECTVEGTSNPNLYWYRQAAGRGLQLLFYSVGIGQISSEVPQNLSASRPQDRQFILSSKKLLLSDSGFYLCAWRGVRAFFGQGTRLTVV.

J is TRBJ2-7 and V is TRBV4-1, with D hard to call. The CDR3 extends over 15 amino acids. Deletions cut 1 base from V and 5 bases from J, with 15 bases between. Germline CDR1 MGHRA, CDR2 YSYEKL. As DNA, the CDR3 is TGCGCCAGCAGCCAAGTTCGAAATAGCCCCGACGAGCAGTACTTC. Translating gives CASSQVRNSPDEQYF.

The CDR3 sequence is CASSQVGREGGNTIYF. In DNA, the CDR3 is TGTGCCAGCAGCCAGGTGGGCCGGGAAGGTGGAAACACCATATATTTT. The chain recombines TRBV4-2 with TRBJ1-3, with D unclear. CDR3 size: 16 residues. V shed 3 bases and J shed 3 bases, with 15 bases lying between them. The germline CDR1 and CDR2 sequences are LGHNA and YNFKEQ.

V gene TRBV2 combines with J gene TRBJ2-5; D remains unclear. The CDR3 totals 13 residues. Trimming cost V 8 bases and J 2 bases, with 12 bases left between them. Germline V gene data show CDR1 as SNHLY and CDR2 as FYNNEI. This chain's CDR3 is CASRLEKQETQYF. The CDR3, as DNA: TGTGCCAGCCGGCTAGAAAAACAAGAGACCCAGTACTTC.